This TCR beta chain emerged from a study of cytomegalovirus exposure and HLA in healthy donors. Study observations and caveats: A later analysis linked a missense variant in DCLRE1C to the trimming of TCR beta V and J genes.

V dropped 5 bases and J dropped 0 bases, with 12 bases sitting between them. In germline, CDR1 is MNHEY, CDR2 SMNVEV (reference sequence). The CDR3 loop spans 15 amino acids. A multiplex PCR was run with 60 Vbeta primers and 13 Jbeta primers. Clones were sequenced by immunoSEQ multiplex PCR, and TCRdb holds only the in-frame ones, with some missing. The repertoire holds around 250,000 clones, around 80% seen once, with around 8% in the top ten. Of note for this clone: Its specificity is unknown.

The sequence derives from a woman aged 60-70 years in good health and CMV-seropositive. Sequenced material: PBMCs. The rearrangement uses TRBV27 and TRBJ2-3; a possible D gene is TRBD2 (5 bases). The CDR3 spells CASSPWTPSTDTQYF. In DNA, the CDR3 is TGTGCCAGCAGTCCCTGGACTCCTAGCACAGATACGCAGTATTTT.